The entry that follows covers one T cell receptor beta chain sequence. This specimen comes from a study of blood T cell repertoires in COVID-19. The protocol was immunoSEQ multiplex PCR, while the TCRdb copy is restricted to in-frame clones and leaves out a portion. The sample contains about 140,000 clones, about 82% of which appear only once. Germline assignment: CDR1 SGHVS and CDR2 FNYEAQ. The CDR3 length is 14 residues. V lost 1 base and J 1 base, leaving 6 bases between the germline ends. The sequenced sample consisted of peripheral blood. V gene TRBV7-6 combines with J gene TRBJ2-3; D call uncertain. The TCR comes from a woman between 55 and 75 years old with acute or convalescent COVID-19. CDR3 sequence reads: CASSLGPGTDTQYF. The CDR3 DNA sequence: TGTGCCAGCAGCTTAGGTCCGGGCACAGATACGCAGTATTTT. Looking up the rest from reference TRBV7-6 and TRBJ2-3 gives the full variable domain: GAGVSQSPRYKVTKRGQDVALRCDPISGHVSLYWYRQALGQGPEFLTYFNYEAQQDKSGLPNDRFSAERPEGSISTLTIQRTEQRDSAMYRCASSLGPGTDTQYFGPGTRLTVL.